The present T cell receptor beta chain was sequenced within a study of blood T cell repertoires in COVID-19. Study background: The United States, Italy and Spain were the sources of the acute and convalescent COVID-19 samples. T cells, B-cell-depleted T cells, or PBMCs provided the cDNA or gDNA that served as material.

Original analysis: Reference gene primer amplification gave nucleated cell count estimates. Sequencing used immunoSEQ multiplex PCR; TCRdb keeps in-frame clones, though not all of them. The V and J calls and clone size are taken from that table; D and trimming were inferred from the DNA. The sample yields fewer than 80,000 clones, roughly 75% seen once. The J segment lost 2 bases and the V segment lost 5 bases, leaving 4 bases of the junction unmatched. This CDR3 region has 15 residues. Germline V CDR1 and CDR2: MNHEY, SMNVEV (reference sequence). V usage is TRBV27 and J usage is TRBJ2-3; 10 bases agree with TRBD1. Sequences were obtained from peripheral blood. This clonotype was sampled from a human donor in a cohort sampled during active COVID-19. The CDR3 reads CASSDRGHVTDTQYF. CDR3 nucleotides: TGTGCCAGCAGTGACAGGGGGCACGTCACAGATACGCAGTATTTT.